The 20 T cell receptor beta chains below all came from one sample that was sequenced in a study of T cells in localized non-small cell lung cancer. Libraries were prepared by immunoSEQ multiplex PCR; TCRdb keeps only in-frame clonotypes and omits some of them. The data hold 75,000 to 80,000 clones, with 75% to 85% observed a single time. Sequencing used peripheral blood, obtained before any cancer treatment. These receptors were obtained from a female donor older than 55 with stage I lung adenocarcinoma.

The V gene is TRBV27, the J gene TRBJ1-5, with 7 positions matching TRBD1. CDR1 and CDR2 from the germline V gene are MNHEY and SMNVEV (reference sequence). The CDR3 extends over 16 amino acids. With 3 bases clipped from V and 7 bases from J, the junction kept 12 bases outside the gene matches. CDR3 sequence reads: CASSFFGQDGRQPQHF. The CDR3 region has the DNA TGTGCCAGCAGTTTCTTCGGACAGGATGGGCGCCAGCCCCAGCATTTT.

This clone was seen more than once but under ten times. The chain employs TRBV11-2 and TRBJ1-1; maybe TRBD1 (6 bases). This CDR3 has 16 amino acids. Germline V lookup: CDR1 SGHAT, CDR2 FQNNGV. With 7 bases removed from V and 4 bases from J, the gap between germline ends came to 22 bases. CDR3: CASTAVRGAAATEAFF. CDR3 in DNA: TGTGCCAGCACCGCCGTCCGGGGGGCAGCGGCCACTGAAGCTTTCTTT.

This rearrangement joins TRBV2 to TRBJ2-4; possibly TRBD1 for D (5 bases). The V gene's germline CDR1 is SNHLY and CDR2 FYNNEI. V lost 3 bases to trimming and J lost 0 bases, with 9 bases between them. This CDR3 has 15 amino acids. CDR3 in DNA: TGTGCCAGCAGTGATCCAGGGTTAGCCAAAAACATTCAGTACTTC. Translating gives CASSDPGLAKNIQYF.

This rearrangement joins TRBV5-4 to TRBJ2-7, with 7 bases fitting TRBD1. Germline values: CDR1 SGHNT, CDR2 YYREEE (reference sequence). The CDR3 runs to 17 residues. After removal of 5 bases from V and 5 bases from J, the junction contained 19 bases not matched to a gene. CDR3: CASRSGTEFFSGNEQYF. The DNA for the CDR3 is TGTGCCAGCAGGTCCGGGACAGAGTTTTTCTCGGGCAACGAGCAGTACTTC. Combining the CDR3 with reference TRBV5-4 and TRBJ2-7 gives the whole variable domain ETGVTQSPTHLIKTRGQQVTLRCSSQSGHNTVSWYQQALGQGPQFIFQYYREEENGRGNFPPRFSGLQFPNYSSELNVNALELDDSALYLCASRSGTEFFSGNEQYFGPGTRLTVT.

The gene calls are TRBV9 and TRBJ1-6; no definite D call. Trimming took 0 bases from V and 15 from J, leaving 13 bases between them. Germline V gene sequence: CDR1 SGDLS, CDR2 YYNGEE. This CDR3 is 13 amino acids long. CDR3 sequence reads: CASSVVENSNLHF. The CDR3 DNA reads as TGTGCCAGCAGCGTAGTGGAGAATTCCAACCTCCACTTT.

This chain connects TRBV10-3 to TRBJ2-7, with 16 bases identical to TRBD2. Trimming cost V 6 bases and J 7 bases; bases outside gene matches: 9. The CDR3 sequence is 16 residues long. CDR1 is ENHRY and CDR2 is SYGVKD in the germline V gene. The CDR3 region is CAIRDPGLAGGEEQYF. The CDR3 DNA sequence: TGTGCCATCAGGGACCCGGGACTAGCGGGAGGGGAAGAGCAGTACTTC.

This chain joins TRBV6-6 and TRBJ2-3; 10 bases are a match to TRBD2. The CDR3 spans 14 residues. V was clipped by 6 bases and J by 6 bases; unmatched bases: 6. CDR1 and CDR2 from the germline V gene are MNHNY and SVGAGI (reference sequence). The CDR3 coding sequence is TGTGCCAGCAGCCCAAGCGGGAGGGGTGATACGCAGTATTTT. Its protein product is CASSPSGRGDTQYF.

The chain combines TRBV5-1 with TRBJ2-1, with 8 bases fitting TRBD2. The germline CDR1 and CDR2 sequences are SGHRS and YFSETQ. The CDR3 sequence is 15 residues long. After removal of 0 bases from V and 9 bases from J, the junction contained 8 bases not matched to a gene. For the CDR3, the DNA is TGCGCCAGCAGCTTGGCCAGCGGGAGACCGGCTGAGCAGTTCTTC. Translated, it gives CASSLASGRPAEQFF.

The rearrangement uses TRBV4-1 and TRBJ1-2; TRBD1 agrees at 7 bases. The CDR3 length is 16 residues. From germline, CDR1 is MGHRA and CDR2 YSYEKL. Unmatched junction bases numbered 8, after V lost 4 bases and J lost 0 bases. CDR3 region: CASSLLQGPPNYGYTF. CDR3 nucleotides: TGCGCCAGCAGCCTTTTACAGGGGCCCCCTAACTATGGCTACACCTTC.

This clone was detected only a few times. The chain links TRBV5-5 to TRBJ1-1; 7 bases map to TRBD1. Germline V gene data show CDR1 as SGHKS and CDR2 as YYEKEE (reference sequence). V shed 0 bases and J 7 bases; nucleotides not matched to a gene: 3. The length of the CDR3 is 13 residues. The CDR3: CASSLGTGNEAFF. The DNA of the CDR3 is TGTGCCAGCAGCTTGGGGACAGGCAATGAAGCTTTCTTT.

The chain is built from TRBV29-1 and TRBJ2-1; no clear D gene. Germline V lookup: CDR1 SQVTM, CDR2 ANQGSEA. V lost 7 bases to trimming and J lost 2 bases, with 18 bases between them. This CDR3 has 15 amino acids. CDR3 sequence (DNA): TGCAGCGCCAGGCCCGGAGCCCTCGCCTACAATGAGCAGTTCTTC. Amino acid sequence: CSARPGALAYNEQFF.

The chain is built from TRBV5-6 and TRBJ2-5; D is ambiguous. V lost 0 bases to trimming and J lost 0 bases, with 9 bases between them. CDR3 length: 15 residues. Looked up from germline, CDR1 is SGHDT and CDR2 is YYEEEE. The DNA for the CDR3 is TGTGCCAGCAGCTTGGTTAGGAATAACCAAGAGACCCAGTACTTC. Its protein product is CASSLVRNNQETQYF.

The V and J genes are TRBV5-1 and TRBJ1-1; D remains unclear. This CDR3 is built from 14 residues. CDR1 is SGHRS, CDR2 YFSETQ, per germline. With 0 bases removed from V and 2 bases from J, the gap between germline ends came to 8 bases. The CDR3 protein is CASSLADGNTEAFF. The CDR3 region has the DNA TGCGCCAGCAGCTTGGCCGACGGTAACACTGAAGCTTTCTTT.

The chain uses TRBV7-3 and TRBJ1-2; weak D call: TRBD1 (6 bases). The germline V gene encodes CDR1 SGHTA and CDR2 FQGTGA. This CDR3 contains 14 residues. V lost 5 bases and J 2 bases, leaving 12 bases between the germline ends. As DNA, the CDR3 is TGTGCCAGCAGCCCAATGGGGGGCAACTATGGCTACACCTTC. Translating it yields CASSPMGGNYGYTF. Full variable domain (rest looked up from reference TRBV7-3 and TRBJ1-2): GAGVSQTPSNKVTEKGKYVELRCDPISGHTALYWYRQSLGQGPEFLIYFQGTGAADDSGLPNDRFFAVRPEGSVSTLKIQRTERGDSAVYLCASSPMGGNYGYTFGSGTRLTVV.

This clone was detected only a few times. The V call is TRBV5-1, the J call TRBJ2-1, with D tentatively TRBD2 (7 bases). Germline V gene lookup returns CDR1 SGHRS and CDR2 YFSETQ. The CDR3 covers 21 residues. Trimming cost V 3 bases and J 0 bases, with 28 bases left between them. In nucleotides, the CDR3 is TGCGCCAGCAGCTCTGATTCCTCTTCGGGGGGCCTCCGAGGCTCCTACAATGAGCAGTTCTTC. This encodes CASSSDSSSGGLRGSYNEQFF.

This clone was picked up one time. This chain joins TRBV9 and TRBJ2-3, with a tentative D call TRBD2 (5 bases). The CDR3 has 13 residues. Trimming shortened V by 3 bases and J by 6 bases, and 11 bases separated the two germline ends. In germline, CDR1 is SGDLS, CDR2 YYNGEE. The CDR3 DNA is TGTGCCAGCAGCGCAGGAGGCAGGGATACGCAGTATTTT. Residues: CASSAGGRDTQYF.

This sequence joins TRBV4-2 and TRBJ1-1, with 7 bases identical to TRBD1. Trimming at V came to 3 bases and at J to 5 bases, leaving 9 bases not matched to a gene. The V gene's germline CDR1 is LGHNA and CDR2 YNFKEQ. This CDR3 comprises 15 residues. Here the CDR3 reads CASSQGYRGGTEAFF. The CDR3 bases are TGTGCCAGCAGCCAGGGATACAGGGGAGGAACTGAAGCTTTCTTT.

The CDR3 nucleotides read TGTGCCAGCAGTAGACCTTACAATGAGCAGTTCTTC. Its translation is CASSRPYNEQFF. The chain is built from TRBV28 and TRBJ2-1; no reliable D call. V gave up 5 bases and J gave up 4 bases, with 6 bases separating them. CDR3 length: 12 amino acids. Germline loops: CDR1 MDHEN, CDR2 SYDVKM. Complete variable domain (other parts from reference TRBV28 and TRBJ2-1): DVKVTQSSRYLVKRTGEKVFLECVQDMDHENMFWYRQDPGLGLRLIYFSYDVKMKEKGDIPEGYSVSREKKERFSLILESASTNQTSMYLCASSRPYNEQFFGPGTRLTVL.

The rearrangement joins TRBV4-3 to TRBJ1-6; TRBD1 aligns across 8 bases. The junction had 4 bases not matched to a gene; V was cut back by 0 bases and J by 6 bases. Germline V gene data show CDR1 as LGHNA and CDR2 as YSLEER. This CDR3 comprises 16 residues. The CDR3 protein is CASSQDGDRTNSPLHF. The CDR3 DNA is TGCGCCAGCAGCCAAGATGGGGACAGGACTAATTCACCCCTCCACTTT.

This chain links TRBV11-3 with TRBJ2-3; TRBD1 aligns across 7 bases. Germline CDR1 is SGHNT and CDR2 is YENEEA. The J segment lost 1 base and the V segment lost 5 bases, leaving 6 bases of the junction unmatched. The CDR3 is made up of 15 amino acids. CDR3 sequence: CASSDRARGTDTQYF. The CDR3 DNA sequence: TGTGCCAGCAGCGACAGGGCGCGCGGCACAGATACGCAGTATTTT.